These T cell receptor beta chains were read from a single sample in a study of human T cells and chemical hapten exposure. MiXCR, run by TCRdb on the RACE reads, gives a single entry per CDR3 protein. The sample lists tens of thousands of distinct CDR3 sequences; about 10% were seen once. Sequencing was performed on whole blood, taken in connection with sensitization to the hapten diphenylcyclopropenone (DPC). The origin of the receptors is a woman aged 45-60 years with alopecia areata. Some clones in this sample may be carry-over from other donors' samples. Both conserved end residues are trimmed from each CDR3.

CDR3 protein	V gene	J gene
ASSSLPLHTGQQGYT	TRBV6-5	TRBJ1-2
ASSSWETQY	TRBV6-5	TRBJ2-5
ASSLWDRGQQTEAF	TRBV11-1	TRBJ1-1
ASSQQRDRSPEAF	TRBV4-1	TRBJ1-1
SAREWGETQY	TRBV20-1	TRBJ2-5
ASSLGGPGAYNEQF	TRBV18	TRBJ2-1
ASSIPSGLAIDEQF	TRBV28	TRBJ2-1
ASSLVAQVYNEQF	TRBV7-8	TRBJ2-1
SANNRGNYGYT	TRBV20-1	TRBJ1-2
ASSFEPYNEQF	TRBV7-6	TRBJ2-1
ASIRDRVFFNEQF	TRBV28	TRBJ2-1
ASSIDTTEAF	TRBV5-1	TRBJ1-1
ASSLLGTFGGNEQF	TRBV12-3/TRBV12-4	TRBJ2-1